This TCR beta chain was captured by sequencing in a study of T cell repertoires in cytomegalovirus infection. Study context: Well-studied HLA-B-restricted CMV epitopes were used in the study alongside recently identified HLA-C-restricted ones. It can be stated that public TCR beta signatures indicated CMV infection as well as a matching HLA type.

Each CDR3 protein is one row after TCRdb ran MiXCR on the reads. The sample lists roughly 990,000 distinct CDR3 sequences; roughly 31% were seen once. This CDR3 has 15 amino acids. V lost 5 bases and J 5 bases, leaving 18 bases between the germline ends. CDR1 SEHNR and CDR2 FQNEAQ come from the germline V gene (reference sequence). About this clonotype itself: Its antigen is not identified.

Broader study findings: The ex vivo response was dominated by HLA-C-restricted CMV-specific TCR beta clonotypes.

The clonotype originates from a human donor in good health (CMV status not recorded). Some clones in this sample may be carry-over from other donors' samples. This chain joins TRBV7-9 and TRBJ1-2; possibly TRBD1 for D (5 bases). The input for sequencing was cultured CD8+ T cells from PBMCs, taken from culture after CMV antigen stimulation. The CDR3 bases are TGTGCCAGCAGCCCGACGACCGGGACGGGATATGGCTACACCTTC. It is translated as CASSPTTGTGYGYTF.